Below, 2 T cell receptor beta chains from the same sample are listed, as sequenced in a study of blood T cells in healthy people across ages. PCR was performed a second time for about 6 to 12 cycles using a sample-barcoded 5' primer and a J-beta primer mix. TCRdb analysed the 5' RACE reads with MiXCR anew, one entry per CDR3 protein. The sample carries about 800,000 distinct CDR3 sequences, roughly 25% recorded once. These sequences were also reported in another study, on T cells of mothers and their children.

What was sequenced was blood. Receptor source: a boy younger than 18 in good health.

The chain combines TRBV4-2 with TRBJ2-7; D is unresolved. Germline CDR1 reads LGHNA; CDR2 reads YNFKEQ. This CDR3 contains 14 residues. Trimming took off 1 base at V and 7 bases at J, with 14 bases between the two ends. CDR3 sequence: CASSQVTVAREQYF. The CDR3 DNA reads TGTGCCAGCAGCCAAGTGACCGTGGCTCGGGAGCAGTACTTC.

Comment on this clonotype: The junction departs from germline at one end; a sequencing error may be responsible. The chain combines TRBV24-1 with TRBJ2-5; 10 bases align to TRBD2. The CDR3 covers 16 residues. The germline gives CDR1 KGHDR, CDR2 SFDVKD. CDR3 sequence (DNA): TGTGCCACCAGTGATCGAACTAGCGGGATCCAAGAGACCCGGTACTTC. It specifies CATSDRTSGIQETRYF.